This T cell receptor (beta chain) was sequenced during a study of OX40 agonist ivuxolimab in advanced cancers. About the study: From about 23 to 85 years was the age range, with a mean of about 56 years, and roughly 83% were male. Overall study findings and caveats: Fewer expanded clones were found on average in CD4+ than in CD8+ T cells. Some nonresponders additionally presented with little normalized T-cell clonal expansion.

The CDR3 has 14 amino acids. The V gene lost 2 bases and the J gene lost 5 bases, with 10 bases spanning the gap. Looked up from germline, CDR1 is SGHAT and CDR2 is FQNNGV. Concerning this clone itself: Antigen specificity is unknown.

Sequenced by immunoSEQ multiplex PCR; TCRdb stores in-frame clones only, minus some. The sample shows 65,000 to 85,000 clones, about 88% of them seen only once. This TCR was sampled from an adult with an advanced solid tumor such as melanoma, head and neck, liver or kidney cancer. V usage is TRBV11-2 and J usage is TRBJ2-1; D call uncertain. Sample: CD4+ or CD8+ T cells sorted from blood, taken in a trial of the OX40 agonist ivuxolimab. The CDR3 DNA sequence: TGTGCCAGCAGCTTATTAGGGCAGAACAATGAGCAGTTCTTC. Amino acid sequence: CASSLLGQNNEQFF.